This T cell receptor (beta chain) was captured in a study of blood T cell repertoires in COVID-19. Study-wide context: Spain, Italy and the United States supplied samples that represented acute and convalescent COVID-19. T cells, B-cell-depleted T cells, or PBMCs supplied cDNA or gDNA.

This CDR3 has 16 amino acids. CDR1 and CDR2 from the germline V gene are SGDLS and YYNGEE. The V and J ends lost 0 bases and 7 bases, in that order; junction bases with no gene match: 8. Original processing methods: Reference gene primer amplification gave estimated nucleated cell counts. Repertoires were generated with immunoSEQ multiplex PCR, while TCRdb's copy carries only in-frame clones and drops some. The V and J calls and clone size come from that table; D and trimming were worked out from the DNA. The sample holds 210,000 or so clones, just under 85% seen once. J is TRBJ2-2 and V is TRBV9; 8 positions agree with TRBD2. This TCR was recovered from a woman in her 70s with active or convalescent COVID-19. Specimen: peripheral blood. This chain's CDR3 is CASSVGDGRAGGELFF. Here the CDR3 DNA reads TGTGCCAGCAGCGTAGGGGACGGGAGGGCCGGCGGGGAGCTGTTTTTT. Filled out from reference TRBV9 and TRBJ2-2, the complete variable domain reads DSGVTQTPKHLITATGQRVTLRCSPRSGDLSVYWYQQSLDQGLQFLIQYYNGEERAKGNILERFSAQQFPDLHSELNLSSLELGDSALYFCASSVGDGRAGGELFFGEGSRLTVL.